The 5 T cell receptor beta chains below come from one sample, sequenced in a study of beta chain features in type 1 diabetes. Every bit of the isolated RNA underwent reverse transcription, so sequencing read expressed TCRB transcripts. Sequencing was performed with immunoSEQ multiplex PCR; in TCRdb, only in-frame clones are kept and a portion is missing. The data show about 620,000 clones, 15% seen once. The sequenced material came from naive CD4+ T cells from blood. The receptor source for this set is a man between 18 and 35 years old in good health.

This chain joins TRBV4-1 and TRBJ2-7, with a weak D call TRBD1 (6 bases). The CDR3 is made up of 16 amino acids. V shed 0 bases and J shed 4 bases, with 16 bases lying between them. From germline, CDR1 is MGHRA and CDR2 YSYEKL. This chain's CDR3 is CASSQDISTGLYEQYF. CDR3 sequence (DNA): TGCGCCAGCAGCCAAGATATCTCGACAGGTTTATACGAGCAGTACTTC.

In regard to this clone: Other DNA sequences from this sample encode an identical CDR3 as well. This chain uses TRBV5-1 with TRBJ1-5; 8 nucleotides align to TRBD1. With 4 bases clipped from V and 2 bases from J, the junction kept 2 bases outside the gene matches. The CDR3 runs to 14 residues. Germline V CDR1 and CDR2: SGHRS, YFSETQ. This CDR3 is CASSPGQGNQPQHF. The DNA of the CDR3 is TGCGCCAGCAGCCCGGGACAGGGCAATCAGCCCCAGCATTTT.

This sequence joins TRBV7-3 and TRBJ2-1; 10 bases line up with TRBD2. Losses at the gene ends were 0 bases for V and 7 bases for J; bases not matched to a gene: 3. The CDR3 sequence is 15 residues long. From germline, CDR1 is SGHTA and CDR2 FQGTGA. This chain's CDR3 is CASSLTSGGTNEQFF. DNA of the CDR3: TGTGCCAGCAGCTTAACTAGCGGGGGGACAAATGAGCAGTTCTTC.

The rearrangement links TRBV7-9 to TRBJ2-3; 9 nucleotides line up with TRBD1. The ends lost 5 bases at V and 3 bases at J; junction bases unmatched: 6. This CDR3 comprises 15 residues. CDR1 is SEHNR, CDR2 FQNEAQ, per germline (reference sequence). CDR3 bases: TGTGCCAGCAGCAACAGGGGGCCACTTACAGATACGCAGTATTTT. Translated: CASSNRGPLTDTQYF.

This clone has just a few counts. As DNA, the CDR3 is TGTGCCAGTAGTAGACTAGCGGGGGCATCGCAGTATTTT. Translation gives CASSRLAGASQYF. The chain employs TRBV19 and TRBJ2-3; 12 nucleotides match TRBD2. V dropped 4 bases and J dropped 10; count of bases not matched to a gene: 3. Germline V gene data show CDR1 as LNHDA and CDR2 as SQIVND (reference sequence). This CDR3 contains 13 residues.